Sequencing of this T cell receptor (beta chain) was carried out in a study of blood T cell repertoires in COVID-19. As for the study in general: Samples came from the United States, Italy and Spain, spanning acute and convalescent COVID-19.

The CDR3 length is 13 residues. The J segment lost 5 bases and the V segment lost 6 bases, leaving 2 bases of the junction unmatched. The germline gives CDR1 MNHEY, CDR2 SVGAGI. Data came from immunoSEQ multiplex PCR; TCRdb stores just in-frame clones and leaves some out. Of 150,000 to 200,000 clones in the sample, 65% to 85% were seen once. The origin of this receptor is a human donor with acute or convalescent COVID-19. The donor label of this sample is uncertain. Material for sequencing was peripheral blood. The J gene is TRBJ2-4, the V gene TRBV6-5; TRBD1 matches at 9 bases. The chain's CDR3 is CASRQGAQNIQYF. CDR3 coding DNA: TGTGCCAGCAGACAGGGGGCGCAAAACATTCAGTACTTC.